The 24 T cell receptor beta chains listed next were all sequenced from one sample in a study of T-cell reconstitution after alpha-beta-depleted transplantation in children (dated by TCRdb to between 2015 and 2016). What this sample's treatment or condition label stands for: allogeneic hematopoietic cell transplantation with graft depleted of TCRalphabeta T cells and CD19 B cells. Library creation used PCR. Sequencing was carried out with an Illumina HiSeq 2500. To normalize quantification of the TCRbeta repertoire, the TCR libraries were built with molecular barcoding that relied on unique molecular identifiers. TCRdb's own reprocessing of the public reads used fastp at Q25 and MiXCR and kept productive beta chains. One record per CDR3 amino acid sequence lists the most common genes and DNA. Present in this sample are about 980,000 distinct CDR3 sequences, about 30% of which were seen just once. The ten largest clones capture roughly 28% of the sample.

The source material was PBMCs, mostly from graft donor cells, sampled 360 days after TCRalphabeta/CD19-depleted stem cell transplant. The receptor source for this set is a boy in the first two years of life who had a stem cell transplant for SCID, so the T cells may come from the graft donor.

V usage is TRBV10-3 and J usage is TRBJ2-7, with D perhaps TRBD1 or TRBD2 (5 bases each). This CDR3 has 13 amino acids. CDR1 and CDR2 (germline): ENHRY, SYGVKD. V gave up 3 bases and J gave up 7 bases, with 13 bases separating them. The CDR3 DNA reads as TGTGCCATCAGTGAAAGGGACGGGTGGGAGCAGTACTTC. As protein: CAISERDGWEQYF.

This clonotype was seen more than once but under ten times. This chain uses TRBV4-3 with TRBJ2-7, with 13 nucleotides matching TRBD2. V lost 3 bases and J lost 7; bases outside the gene matches: 6. Per the germline V gene, CDR1 is LGHNA and CDR2 is YSLEER. The length of the CDR3 is 15 residues. CDR3 sequence: CASSHGTSGVVEQYF. The CDR3 DNA follows: TGCGCCAGCAGCCATGGGACTAGCGGGGTGGTGGAGCAGTACTTC.

This CDR3 is CASSHGQGAVNEQFF. The CDR3 region has the DNA TGCGCCAGCAGCCACGGACAGGGGGCTGTAAATGAGCAGTTCTTC. The chain links TRBV5-1 to TRBJ2-1; TRBD1 aligns across 11 bases. The CDR3 totals 15 residues. Germline V gene lookup returns CDR1 SGHRS and CDR2 YFSETQ. The V gene end was trimmed by 4 bases and the J gene end by 7 bases; junction bases not matched to a gene: 7.

The V gene is TRBV6-1, the J gene TRBJ1-3, with TRBD1 matching 7 bases. The CDR3 runs 14 residues. V shed 6 bases and J 4 bases; nucleotides not matched to a gene: 6. Looked up from germline, CDR1 is MNHNS and CDR2 is SASEGT. The CDR3 DNA is TGTGCCAGCAGAGGGTCGGGACAGGGAAACACCATATATTTT. Amino acid sequence: CASRGSGQGNTIYF.

This clonotype has ten or more counts. V gene TRBV12-3 or TRBV12-4 combines with J gene TRBJ2-1, with D maybe TRBD2 (6 bases). With 6 bases removed from V and 0 bases from J, the gap between germline ends came to 9 bases. This CDR3 region has 14 residues. The chain's CDR3 is CASRRGSSYNEQFF. The DNA for the CDR3 is TGTGCCAGCAGACGGGGGAGCTCCTACAATGAGCAGTTCTTC.

This chain joins TRBV20-1 and TRBJ2-5, with TRBD2 identical over 9 bases. CDR1 is DFQATT and CDR2 is SNEGSKA in the germline V gene (reference sequence). The CDR3 has 15 residues. Trimming removed 6 bases from V and 2 bases from J; junction bases left unmatched: 10. The CDR3 here is CSAPPSGDIQETQYF. The CDR3 region has the DNA TGCAGTGCCCCTCCTAGCGGGGATATTCAAGAGACCCAGTACTTC.

The table lists this clonotype with a few counts. The rearrangement joins TRBV6-2 or TRBV6-3 to TRBJ2-7; D is uncertain. The V and J ends lost 5 bases and 7 bases respectively, with 12 bases between them. Germline CDR1 reads MNHEY; CDR2 reads SVGEGT. The CDR3 is 12 residues long. CDR3 DNA sequence: TGTGCCAGCAGTCTCGCCCCCCTTGAGCAGTACTTC. Translated: CASSLAPLEQYF.

This clonotype was observed a handful of times. This chain joins TRBV11-2 and TRBJ2-2, with 16 bases identical to TRBD2. There are 18 residues in the CDR3. V was clipped by 5 bases and J by 5 bases; unmatched bases: 8. The germline CDR1 and CDR2 sequences are SGHAT and FQNNGV. CDR3 in amino acids: CASSRGTSGGAWTGELFF. The DNA for the CDR3 is TGTGCCAGCAGCCGTGGGACTAGCGGGGGGGCCTGGACCGGGGAGCTGTTTTTT.

Here the CDR3 DNA reads TGCGCCAGCAGTCCGGGACAGGCCGAAGAGACCCAGTACTTC. It yields the protein CASSPGQAEETQYF. The chain is built from TRBV5-1 and TRBJ2-5; TRBD1 agrees at 8 bases. Germline values: CDR1 SGHRS, CDR2 YFSETQ. V gave up 5 bases and J gave up 3 bases; unmatched junction bases: 6. CDR3 size: 14 residues.

This clonotype was seen only a few times. V and J are TRBV9 and TRBJ2-7, with TRBD1 matching 8 bases. CDR1 and CDR2 from the germline V gene are SGDLS and YYNGEE. The CDR3 loop spans 16 amino acids. Trimming cost V 3 bases and J 2 bases; bases outside gene matches: 10. The CDR3 is CASSARQGPGPYEQYF. DNA of the CDR3: TGTGCCAGCAGCGCAAGACAGGGGCCGGGTCCCTACGAGCAGTACTTC.

This clonotype was seen a handful of times. The chain combines TRBV5-1 with TRBJ2-1; no definite D call. Germline-derived CDR1 and CDR2 are SGHRS and YFSETQ. The CDR3 totals 15 residues. Trimming left V 3 bases short and J 4 bases short, with 14 bases between. DNA for the CDR3: TGCGCCAGCAGCTCAAACACCTTCGCGTACAATGAGCAGTTCTTC. Encoded protein: CASSSNTFAYNEQFF. Complete variable domain (other parts from reference TRBV5-1 and TRBJ2-1): KAGVTQTPRYLIKTRGQQVTLSCSPISGHRSVSWYQQTPGQGLQFLFEYFSETQRNKGNFPGRFSGRQFSNSRSEMNVSTLELGDSALYLCASSSNTFAYNEQFFGPGTRLTVL.

V usage is TRBV4-3 and J usage is TRBJ2-7, with TRBD2 identical over 14 bases. Germline V lookup: CDR1 LGHNA, CDR2 YSLEER. This CDR3 has 15 amino acids. V was pared by 0 bases and J by 12 bases, with 7 bases of the junction left unmatched. The CDR3 DNA reads as TGCGCCAGCAGCCAAGAACCGGGACTAGCGGGGGTCCTGTACTTC. Its translation: CASSQEPGLAGVLYF.

This clonotype was counted a few times. This rearrangement joins TRBV6-1 to TRBJ1-5, with D unresolved. Germline V CDR1 and CDR2: MNHNS, SASEGT. V gave up 3 bases and J gave up 2 bases, with 8 bases separating them. CDR3 length equals 14 residues. The CDR3 spells CASSEPPRNQPQHF. CDR3 nucleotides: TGTGCCAGCAGTGAGCCTCCTCGCAATCAGCCCCAGCATTTT.

The sample holds a few counts of this clonotype. The chain combines TRBV12-3 or TRBV12-4 with TRBJ2-1; the D is unclear. V lost 4 bases to trimming and J lost 4 bases, with 8 bases between them. The CDR3 totals 13 residues. In DNA form, the CDR3 reads TGTGCCAGCAGTTCGTGGAGATACAATGAGCAGTTCTTC. This sequence encodes CASSSWRYNEQFF.

The rearrangement joins TRBV5-1 to TRBJ1-3; 7 bases line up with TRBD1. After removal of 5 bases from V and 1 base from J, the junction contained 3 bases not matched to a gene. Germline lookup yields CDR1 SGHRS and CDR2 YFSETQ. This CDR3 is built from 14 residues. CDR3 in amino acids: CASRKTGSGNTIYF. CDR3 sequence (DNA): TGCGCCAGCAGGAAGACAGGGTCTGGAAACACCATATATTTT.

The gene calls are TRBV5-1 and TRBJ1-1, with TRBD1 identical over 10 bases. Germline V lookup: CDR1 SGHRS, CDR2 YFSETQ. This CDR3 is built from 17 residues. V lost 4 bases to trimming and J lost 5 bases; unmatched junction nucleotides: 14. The CDR3 sequence: CASSLHGTGVLGTEAFF. Written as DNA, the CDR3 is TGCGCCAGCAGCCTCCACGGGACAGGGGTTTTAGGGACTGAAGCTTTCTTT.

The chain couples TRBV5-1 to TRBJ2-1, with 13 bases matching TRBD2. V lost 4 bases and J lost 8; bases outside the gene matches: 18. CDR1 SGHRS and CDR2 YFSETQ come from the germline V gene. This CDR3 is 19 amino acids long. DNA for the CDR3: TGCGCCAGCAGCGTATTACCGAGTGGGACTAGCGGGGCCGGGGATGAGCAGTTCTTC. This encodes CASSVLPSGTSGAGDEQFF.

This clonotype was counted at least ten times. The chain carries TRBV27 and TRBJ2-7; D may be TRBD2 (5 bases). This CDR3 region has 15 residues. Germline CDR1 MNHEY, CDR2 SMNVEV (reference sequence). V lost 6 bases to trimming and J lost 2 bases, with 17 bases between them. CDR3 coding DNA: TGTGCCAGCAGCCGAAGCGGAAAGAGGACCTACGAGCAGTACTTC. Protein: CASSRSGKRTYEQYF.

This clonotype was found a few times. V and J are TRBV20-1 and TRBJ1-5; 8 positions agree with TRBD1. V gave up 4 bases and J gave up 0 bases; unmatched junction bases: 2. CDR3 length: 14 amino acids. Germline assignment: CDR1 DFQATT and CDR2 SNEGSKA (reference sequence). CDR3 sequence reads: CSAMDRASNQPQHF. The CDR3 DNA reads TGCAGTGCTATGGACAGGGCTAGCAATCAGCCCCAGCATTTT.

The chain couples TRBV11-3 to TRBJ2-6; 7 bases match TRBD2. The CDR3 runs 16 residues. Germline V CDR1 and CDR2: SGHNT, YENEEA. Trimming cost V 1 base and J 4 bases; bases outside gene matches: 4. CDR3 in amino acids: CASSLGGGSGANVLTF. The CDR3 nucleotides read TGTGCCAGCAGCTTAGGGGGGGGGTCCGGGGCCAACGTCCTGACTTTC.

This clonotype was counted ten times or more. The rearrangement links TRBV4-1 to TRBJ2-7; possibly TRBD2 for D (5 bases). The CDR3 is 15 amino acids. V was trimmed by 0 bases and J by 2 bases, leaving 11 bases between them. In germline, CDR1 is MGHRA, CDR2 YSYEKL. This CDR3 is CASSQEDRRPYEQYF. The CDR3 DNA sequence: TGCGCCAGCAGCCAAGAAGATAGGAGGCCCTACGAGCAGTACTTC.

This clonotype showed up just a few times. V gene TRBV5-4 combines with J gene TRBJ2-7, with a weak D call TRBD2 (6 bases). Germline V gene lookup returns CDR1 SGHNT and CDR2 YYREEE (reference sequence). The CDR3 has 15 residues. V was shortened by 0 bases and J by 2 bases, with 12 bases between the two germline ends. DNA for the CDR3: TGTGCCAGCAGCTTGGGGGACTCGAGGACCTACGAGCAGTACTTC. It codes for CASSLGDSRTYEQYF.

This clonotype has ten or more counts. The V call is TRBV5-1, the J call TRBJ2-1, with D possibly being TRBD1 (6 bases). CDR3 length: 15 amino acids. Germline loops: CDR1 SGHRS, CDR2 YFSETQ. Trimming shortened V by 4 bases and J by 4 bases, and 15 bases separated the two germline ends. CDR3 DNA: TGCGCCAGCAGCAGCCGGACAGACCTGTACAATGAGCAGTTCTTC. Translation: CASSSRTDLYNEQFF. Together with reference TRBV5-1 and TRBJ2-1, the CDR3 gives the full variable domain: KAGVTQTPRYLIKTRGQQVTLSCSPISGHRSVSWYQQTPGQGLQFLFEYFSETQRNKGNFPGRFSGRQFSNSRSEMNVSTLELGDSALYLCASSSRTDLYNEQFFGPGTRLTVL.

This chain links TRBV18 with TRBJ1-4; perhaps TRBD1 as D (5 bases). Trimming cost V 5 bases and J 8 bases, with 18 bases left between them. The CDR3 covers 15 residues. The germline V gene encodes CDR1 KGHSH and CDR2 LQKENI. The CDR3 protein is CASSMARRGVEKLFF. DNA for the CDR3: TGTGCCAGCTCAATGGCCCGGAGGGGAGTGGAAAAACTGTTTTTT.